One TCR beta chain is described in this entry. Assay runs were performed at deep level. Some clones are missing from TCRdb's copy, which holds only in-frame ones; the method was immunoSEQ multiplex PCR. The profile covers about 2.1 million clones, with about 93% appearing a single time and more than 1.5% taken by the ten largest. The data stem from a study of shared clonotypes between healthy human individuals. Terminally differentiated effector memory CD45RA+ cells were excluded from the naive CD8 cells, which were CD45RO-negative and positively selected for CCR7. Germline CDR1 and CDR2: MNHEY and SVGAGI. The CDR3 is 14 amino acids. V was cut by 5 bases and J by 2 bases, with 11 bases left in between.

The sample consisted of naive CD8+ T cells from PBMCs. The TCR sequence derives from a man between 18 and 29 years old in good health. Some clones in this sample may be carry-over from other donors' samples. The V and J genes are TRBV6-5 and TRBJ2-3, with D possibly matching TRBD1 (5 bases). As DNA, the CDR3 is TGTGCCAGCAGTCCCGACAGTGACACAGATACGCAGTATTTT. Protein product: CASSPDSDTDTQYF.